Each of the 28 T cell receptor beta chains below was sequenced from the same sample in a study of blood T cell repertoires in COVID-19. Sequencing used immunoSEQ multiplex PCR; TCRdb keeps in-frame clones, though not all of them. Here the sample spans under 200,000 clones, 70% to 90% being singletons. Sample: peripheral blood. The receptor source for this set is a woman in her fifties or sixties with COVID-19, enrolled during active disease.

The chain combines TRBV30 with TRBJ1-1, with D uncertain. V gave up 2 bases and J gave up 7 bases, with 11 bases separating them. Germline loops: CDR1 GTSNPN, CDR2 SVGIG (reference sequence). This CDR3 has 12 residues. DNA for the CDR3: TGTGCCTGGAGTAATCCGGGAATTGAAGCTTTCTTT. It translates to CAWSNPGIEAFF.

The rearrangement links TRBV12-3 or TRBV12-4 to TRBJ1-2; possibly TRBD1 for D (6 bases). The CDR3 is made up of 13 amino acids. Deletions cut 6 bases from V and 5 bases from J, with 13 bases between. The CDR3 loop reads CASRGRTAYGYTF. CDR3 nucleotide sequence: TGTGCCAGCAGGGGTAGGACAGCTTATGGCTACACCTTC.

This chain uses TRBV7-2 with TRBJ2-7; TRBD1 might be the D (6 bases). CDR3 size: 16 residues. Per the germline V gene, CDR1 is SGHTA and CDR2 is FQGNSA. V was shortened by 0 bases and J by 5 bases, with 17 bases between the two germline ends. CDR3 loop: CASSLAVWARGNEQYF. DNA for the CDR3: TGTGCCAGCAGCTTAGCGGTCTGGGCCAGGGGAAACGAGCAGTACTTC. Supplemented by reference TRBV7-2 and TRBJ2-7, the full variable domain reads GAGVSQSPSNKVTEKGKDVELRCDPISGHTALYWYRQSLGQGLEFLIYFQGNSAPDKSGLPSDRFSAERTGGSVSTLTIQRTQQEDSAVYLCASSLAVWARGNEQYFGPGTRLTVT.

The chain combines TRBV28 with TRBJ2-2; the match to TRBD1 covers 9 bases. This CDR3 spans 15 amino acids. Germline V gives CDR1 MDHEN, CDR2 SYDVKM. The ends lost 5 bases at V and 7 bases at J; junction bases unmatched: 8. CDR3 amino acids: CASSPRTGAVGELFF. CDR3 nucleotides: TGTGCCAGCAGTCCGCGGACAGGGGCTGTCGGGGAGCTGTTTTTT.

The chain links TRBV7-2 to TRBJ2-3, with D maybe TRBD2 (5 bases). The germline CDR1 and CDR2 sequences are SGHTA and FQGNSA. Trimming took off 5 bases at V and 4 bases at J, with 19 bases between the two ends. The CDR3 is 16 residues long. The CDR3, as DNA: TGTGCCAGCAGCGCCACCTCGGGTTACGGGGCAGATACGCAGTATTTT. Protein product: CASSATSGYGADTQYF.

Points on this clone: Other nucleotide sequences in the sample specify the same CDR3. The CDR3 reads CASSLTGVTEAFF. CDR3 sequence (DNA): TGTGCCAGCAGTCTAACAGGGGTCACTGAAGCTTTCTTT. This chain connects TRBV12-3 or TRBV12-4 to TRBJ1-1; 7 bases line up with TRBD1. The length of the CDR3 is 13 residues. V lost 5 bases to trimming and J lost 4 bases; unmatched junction nucleotides: 4.

The chain has TRBV16 and TRBJ1-5; 8 nucleotides line up with TRBD1. CDR1 and CDR2 (germline): KGHSY, FQNENV. V lost 4 bases to trimming and J lost 1 base; unmatched junction nucleotides: 3. This CDR3 region has 15 residues. In DNA form, the CDR3 reads TGTGCCAGCAGCCTTACAGGGGGAAGCAATCAGCCCCAGCATTTT. Protein product: CASSLTGGSNQPQHF.

The chain couples TRBV27 to TRBJ2-3, with a tentative D call TRBD1 (6 bases). This CDR3 is 15 amino acids long. The germline V gene has CDR1 MNHEY and CDR2 SMNVEV (reference sequence). Trimming removed 1 base from V and 2 bases from J, with 10 bases in between. CDR3 amino acids: CASSLLGGPTDTQYF. The CDR3 DNA sequence: TGTGCCAGCAGTTTATTAGGGGGTCCCACAGATACGCAGTATTTT.

CDR3 protein: CASSSITGGFQETQYF. Here the CDR3 DNA reads TGTGCCAGCTCAAGTATAACAGGGGGCTTCCAAGAGACCCAGTACTTC. This chain uses TRBV18 with TRBJ2-5; 9 nucleotides line up with TRBD1. The CDR3 length is 16 residues. The V gene's germline CDR1 is KGHSH and CDR2 LQKENI. V dropped 5 bases and J dropped 1; count of bases not matched to a gene: 8.

This clone was seen a handful of times. The chain has TRBV4-1 and TRBJ1-2; TRBD1 agrees at 12 bases. The CDR3 consists of 15 residues. The germline CDR1 and CDR2 sequences are MGHRA and YSYEKL. Losses at the gene ends were 3 bases for V and 7 bases for J; bases not matched to a gene: 6. CDR3 region: CASSQTGTGGFGYTF. The CDR3, as DNA: TGCGCCAGCAGCCAGACCGGGACAGGGGGCTTTGGCTACACCTTC.

J is TRBJ1-1 and V is TRBV6-1; tentatively, D is TRBD1 (5 bases). The CDR3 runs 18 residues. Germline V gene data show CDR1 as MNHNS and CDR2 as SASEGT. Trimming removed 3 bases at V and 5 bases at J, with 25 bases between. CDR3 sequence (DNA): TGTGCCAGCAGTGAGACAGTATCCGCGGGGACGGGGAAAACTGAAGCTTTCTTT. Amino acids: CASSETVSAGTGKTEAFF.

The rearrangement uses TRBV9 and TRBJ2-1; 10 positions agree with TRBD1. Germline V gene lookup returns CDR1 SGDLS and CDR2 YYNGEE. The CDR3 runs to 14 residues. Trimming cost V 3 bases and J 8 bases; bases outside gene matches: 5. The CDR3 DNA follows: TGTGCCAGCAGCGGGAGACAGGGGGCTGATGAGCAGTTCTTC. Its translation: CASSGRQGADEQFF.

The rearrangement uses TRBV10-1 and TRBJ2-7; tentatively, D is TRBD1 (6 bases). Germline CDR1 WNHNN, CDR2 SYGVQD (reference sequence). V was cut by 7 bases and J by 4 bases, with 11 bases left in between. The CDR3 sequence is 12 residues long. In DNA form, the CDR3 reads TGCGCCAGCACTGTACAGGGTTACGAGCAGTACTTC. Protein sequence: CASTVQGYEQYF.

J is TRBJ2-2 and V is TRBV27; 15 bases agree with TRBD2. CDR3 length: 17 residues. V gave up 4 bases and J gave up 4 bases; unmatched junction bases: 4. Per germline, CDR1 MNHEY and CDR2 SMNVEV (reference sequence). In nucleotides, the CDR3 is TGTGCCAGCAGTTGGGGACTAGCGGGAGGACCCACCGGGGAGCTGTTTTTT. This translates into CASSWGLAGGPTGELFF.

This sequence joins TRBV29-1 and TRBJ1-4; D call uncertain. The CDR3 sequence is 13 residues long. The germline gives CDR1 SQVTM, CDR2 ANQGSEA. With 4 bases removed from V and 3 bases from J, the gap between germline ends came to 9 bases. The CDR3 bases are TGCAGCGTTGCGGGGTCGTCTAATGAAAAACTGTTTTTT. Protein sequence: CSVAGSSNEKLFF.

V and J are TRBV5-6 and TRBJ2-7; TRBD1 matches at 7 bases. J gave up 5 bases and V 4 bases, and 9 bases lay outside the gene matches. Germline lookup yields CDR1 SGHDT and CDR2 YYEEEE. The CDR3 sequence is 14 residues long. The chain's CDR3 is CASSPMTGPNEQYF. As DNA, the CDR3 is TGTGCCAGCAGCCCTATGACAGGGCCCAACGAGCAGTACTTC.

J is TRBJ1-1 and V is TRBV2; TRBD1 matches 8 bases. Germline V gives CDR1 SNHLY, CDR2 FYNNEI. J gave up 4 bases and V 3 bases, and 4 bases lay outside the gene matches. The CDR3 totals 14 residues. The CDR3 spells CASSDRGPITEAFF. CDR3 DNA: TGTGCCAGCAGTGACAGGGGGCCGATCACTGAAGCTTTCTTT. Together with reference TRBV2 and TRBJ1-1, the CDR3 gives the full variable domain: EPEVTQTPSHQVTQMGQEVILRCVPISNHLYFYWYRQILGQKVEFLVSFYNNEISEKSEIFDDQFSVERPDGSNFTLKIRSTKLEDSAMYFCASSDRGPITEAFFGQGTRLTVV.

The V gene is TRBV7-2, the J gene TRBJ2-1; TRBD2 matches 12 bases. CDR3 size: 14 residues. Trimming took 5 bases from V and 9 from J; bases not matched to a gene: 5. Germline CDR1 reads SGHTA; CDR2 reads FQGNSA. The CDR3 DNA follows: TGTGCCAGCAGCAGAGGACTAGCGGGATTTGAGCAGTTCTTC. This sequence encodes CASSRGLAGFEQFF.

This chain uses TRBV5-4 with TRBJ2-2, with TRBD1 matching over 9 bases. The germline CDR1 and CDR2 sequences are SGHNT and YYREEE (reference sequence). V lost 4 bases, J lost 5 bases, and 9 bases stayed unmatched. This CDR3 comprises 16 residues. The CDR3 bases are TGTGCCAGCAGCGCCGGACAGGGGAGGGGAACCGGGGAGCTGTTTTTT. Translation: CASSAGQGRGTGELFF.

This clone was observed once. In nucleotides, the CDR3 is TGTGCCAGCAGTTACTCGGGGCTAGCCTACGAGCAGTACTTC. Translation gives CASSYSGLAYEQYF. The chain links TRBV6-2 or TRBV6-3 to TRBJ2-7; D is possibly TRBD1 (5 bases). CDR1 is MNHEY, CDR2 SVGEGT, per germline. Trimming cost V 0 bases and J 2 bases, with 8 bases left between them. The CDR3 has 14 residues.

The V gene is TRBV6-2 or TRBV6-3, the J gene TRBJ2-4; possibly TRBD1 for D (5 bases). CDR3 length: 16 residues. The ends were cut back, 0 bases at V and 6 bases at J, with 15 bases in the middle. Per germline, CDR1 MNHEY and CDR2 SVGEGT. CDR3 nucleotides: TGTGCCAGCAGTTACTCGGCAGGGCAGAGTGGAAACATTCAGTACTTC. It codes for CASSYSAGQSGNIQYF.

This clone was detected a few times. The rearrangement links TRBV7-9 to TRBJ2-7; D remains unclear. The V end lost 5 bases, the J end lost 4 bases, and 6 bases lay between the germline ends. Per germline, CDR1 SEHNR and CDR2 FQNEAQ (reference sequence). This CDR3 region has 11 residues. This CDR3 reads CASSPIYEQYF. CDR3 DNA: TGTGCCAGCAGCCCCATTTACGAGCAGTACTTC.

Here the CDR3 DNA reads TGTGCCAGCAGTTTCGTAATACAAGAGACCCAGTACTTC. This gives the protein CASSFVIQETQYF. This chain joins TRBV12-3 or TRBV12-4 and TRBJ2-5; no firm D call. With 3 bases removed from V and 2 bases from J, the gap between germline ends came to 7 bases. This CDR3 contains 13 residues.

This chain connects TRBV24-1 to TRBJ2-5; tentative D call: TRBD1 (6 bases). The CDR3 consists of 15 residues. Germline CDR1 and CDR2: KGHDR and SFDVKD. The V gene lost 5 bases and the J gene lost 4 bases, with 16 bases spanning the gap. CDR3 sequence (DNA): TGTGCCACCAGTGGTACAGGGCGTCAGTCAGAGACCCAGTACTTC. Residues: CATSGTGRQSETQYF.

This rearrangement joins TRBV19 to TRBJ1-6; D gene unclear. The CDR3 totals 14 residues. Trimming pared 2 bases from V and 4 bases from J, leaving 6 bases between. The germline CDR1 and CDR2 sequences are LNHDA and SQIVND (reference sequence). Here the CDR3 reads CASSITGYNSPLHF. The CDR3 bases are TGTGCCAGTAGTATAACGGGTTATAATTCACCCCTCCACTTT. The variable domain in full, with the rest retrieved from reference TRBV19 and TRBJ1-6, is DGGITQSPKYLFRKEGQNVTLSCEQNLNHDAMYWYRQDPGQGLRLIYYSQIVNDFQKGDIAEGYSVSREKKESFPLTVTSAQKNPTAFYLCASSITGYNSPLHFGNGTRLTVT.

The J gene is TRBJ2-1, the V gene TRBV7-2; 8 nucleotides agree with TRBD2. Trimming took 0 bases from V and 4 from J; bases not matched to a gene: 5. From germline, CDR1 is SGHTA and CDR2 FQGNSA. This CDR3 comprises 16 residues. This chain's CDR3 is CASSLAGTSRYNEQFF. The CDR3 bases are TGTGCCAGCAGCTTAGCCGGGACTAGTCGTTACAATGAGCAGTTCTTC.

The V gene is TRBV5-1, the J gene TRBJ2-1; 14 bases fit TRBD2. Germline V lookup: CDR1 SGHRS, CDR2 YFSETQ. The CDR3 runs to 16 residues. J lost 7 bases, V lost 3 bases, and 6 bases had no gene match. The CDR3 bases are TGCGCCAGCAGCTCCGGACTAGCGGGAGGCCGAAATGAGCAGTTCTTC. This encodes CASSSGLAGGRNEQFF.

The chain uses TRBV29-1 and TRBJ1-1; maybe TRBD1 (5 bases). The CDR3 length is 12 residues. Trimming left V 4 bases short and J 0 bases short, with 6 bases between. In germline, CDR1 is SQVTM, CDR2 ANQGSEA. The CDR3: CSVGRVNTEAFF. Here the CDR3 DNA reads TGCAGCGTTGGCAGGGTGAACACTGAAGCTTTCTTT.